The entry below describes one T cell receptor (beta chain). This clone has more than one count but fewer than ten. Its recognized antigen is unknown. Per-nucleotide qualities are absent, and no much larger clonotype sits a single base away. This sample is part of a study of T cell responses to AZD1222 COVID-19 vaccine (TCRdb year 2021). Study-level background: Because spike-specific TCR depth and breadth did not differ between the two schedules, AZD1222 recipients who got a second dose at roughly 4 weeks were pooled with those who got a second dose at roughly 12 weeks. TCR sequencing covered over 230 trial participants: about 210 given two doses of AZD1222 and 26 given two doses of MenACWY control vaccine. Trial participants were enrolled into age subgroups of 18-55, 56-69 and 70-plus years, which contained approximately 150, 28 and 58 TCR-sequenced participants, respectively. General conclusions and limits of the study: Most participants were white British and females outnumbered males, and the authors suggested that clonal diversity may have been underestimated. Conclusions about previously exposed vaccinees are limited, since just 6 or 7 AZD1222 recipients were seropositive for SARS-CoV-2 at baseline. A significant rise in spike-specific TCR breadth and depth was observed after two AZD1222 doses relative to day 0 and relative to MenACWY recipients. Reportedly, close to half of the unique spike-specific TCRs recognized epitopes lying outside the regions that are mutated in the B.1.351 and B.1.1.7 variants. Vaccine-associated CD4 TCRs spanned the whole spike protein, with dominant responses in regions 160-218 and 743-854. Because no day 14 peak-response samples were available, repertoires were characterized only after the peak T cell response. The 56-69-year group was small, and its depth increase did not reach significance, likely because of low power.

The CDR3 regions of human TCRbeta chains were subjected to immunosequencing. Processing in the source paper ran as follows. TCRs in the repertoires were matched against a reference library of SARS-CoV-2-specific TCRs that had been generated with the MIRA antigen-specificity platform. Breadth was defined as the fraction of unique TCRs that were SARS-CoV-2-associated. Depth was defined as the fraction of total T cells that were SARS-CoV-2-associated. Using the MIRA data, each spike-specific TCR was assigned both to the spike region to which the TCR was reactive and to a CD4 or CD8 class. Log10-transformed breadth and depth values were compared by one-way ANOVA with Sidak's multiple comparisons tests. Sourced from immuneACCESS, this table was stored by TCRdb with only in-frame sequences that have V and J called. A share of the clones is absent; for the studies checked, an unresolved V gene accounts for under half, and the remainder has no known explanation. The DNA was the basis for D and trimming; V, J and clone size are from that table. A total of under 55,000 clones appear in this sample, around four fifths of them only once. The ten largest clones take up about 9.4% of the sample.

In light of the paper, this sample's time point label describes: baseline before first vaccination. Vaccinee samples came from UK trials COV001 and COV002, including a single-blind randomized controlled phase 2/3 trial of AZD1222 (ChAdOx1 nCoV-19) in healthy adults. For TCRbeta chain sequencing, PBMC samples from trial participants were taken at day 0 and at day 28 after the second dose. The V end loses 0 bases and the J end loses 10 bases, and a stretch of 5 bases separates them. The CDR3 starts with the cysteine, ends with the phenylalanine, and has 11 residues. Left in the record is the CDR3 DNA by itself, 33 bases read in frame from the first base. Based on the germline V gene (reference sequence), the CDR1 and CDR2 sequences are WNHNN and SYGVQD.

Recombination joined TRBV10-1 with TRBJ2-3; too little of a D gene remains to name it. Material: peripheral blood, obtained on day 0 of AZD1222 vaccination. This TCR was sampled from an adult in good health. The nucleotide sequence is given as TGCGCCAGCAGTGAGTCAGGCCCGCAGTATTTT. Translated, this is CASSESGPQYF.